This TCR beta chain originates from a study of control samples from healthy donors and cancer patients. CDR3 length: 18 amino acids. V lost 0 bases to trimming and J lost 1 base, with 15 bases between them. Germline-derived CDR1 and CDR2 are LGHNA and YSLEER. TCRdb's table, derived via immunoSEQ multiplex PCR, lists solely in-frame clones and lacks some. The table lists about 61,000 clones, around 91% of them singletons, with around 5.4% in the top ten. This chain uses TRBV4-3 with TRBJ2-2; D unclear. Material: PBMCs. The origin of this receptor is a man in his 60s with colorectal cancer. The DNA of the CDR3 is TGCGCCAGCAGCCAAGATGGCCCTGGTTCCTGGAACACCGGGGAGCTGTTTTTT. Translated: CASSQDGPGSWNTGELFF.